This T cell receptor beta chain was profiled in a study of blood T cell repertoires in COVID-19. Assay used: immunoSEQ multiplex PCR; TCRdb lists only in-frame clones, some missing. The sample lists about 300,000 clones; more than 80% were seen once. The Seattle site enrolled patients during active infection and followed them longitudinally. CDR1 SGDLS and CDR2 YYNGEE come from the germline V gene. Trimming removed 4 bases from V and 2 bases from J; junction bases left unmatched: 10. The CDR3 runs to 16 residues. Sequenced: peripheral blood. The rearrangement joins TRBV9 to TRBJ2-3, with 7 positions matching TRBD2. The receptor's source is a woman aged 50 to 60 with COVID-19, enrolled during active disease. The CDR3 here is CASSIRSSGYTDTQYF. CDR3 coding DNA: TGTGCCAGCAGCATTCGGAGTAGCGGGTACACAGATACGCAGTATTTT.